The next 19 T cell receptor beta chains were all read from a single sample in a study of blood T cell repertoires in COVID-19. Profiled with immunoSEQ multiplex PCR; TCRdb holds only in-frame clones, not every one. The sample has approximately 60,000 clones, 82% seen once. Input material: peripheral blood. The receptors were sampled from a woman of 80 years or more with acute or convalescent COVID-19.

This sequence joins TRBV7-2 and TRBJ1-2; possibly TRBD1 for D (5 bases). The CDR3 is 16 residues long. Germline CDR1 reads SGHTA; CDR2 reads FQGNSA. V was cut by 1 base and J by 11 bases, with 23 bases left in between. In DNA form, the CDR3 reads TGTGCCAGCAGCTTAGTGGGACTAAAGACACTGGCGGGGTACACCTTC. Translation: CASSLVGLKTLAGYTF. The full variable domain, with the rest looked up from reference TRBV7-2 and TRBJ1-2, is GAGVSQSPSNKVTEKGKDVELRCDPISGHTALYWYRQSLGQGLEFLIYFQGNSAPDKSGLPSDRFSAERTGGSVSTLTIQRTQQEDSAVYLCASSLVGLKTLAGYTFGSGTRLTVV.

The chain is built from TRBV18 and TRBJ2-5, with 13 nucleotides matching TRBD2. The CDR3 covers 16 residues. J gave up 4 bases and V 3 bases, and 5 bases lay outside the gene matches. Germline assignment: CDR1 KGHSH and CDR2 LQKENI. CDR3 region: CASSPRTSGSLETQYF. Here the CDR3 DNA reads TGTGCCAGCTCACCTAGGACTAGCGGGAGTTTAGAGACCCAGTACTTC.

V usage is TRBV5-4 and J usage is TRBJ2-3; 9 bases match TRBD1. CDR3 length: 16 amino acids. Germline V CDR1 and CDR2: SGHNT, YYREEE (reference sequence). The V gene end was trimmed by 0 bases and the J gene end by 6 bases; junction bases not matched to a gene: 8. CDR3 sequence reads: CASSLGTGVGMDTQYF. The CDR3 DNA is TGTGCCAGCAGCTTGGGGACAGGGGTGGGCATGGATACGCAGTATTTT.

The chain couples TRBV4-1 to TRBJ2-2, with D tentatively TRBD2 (6 bases). V was pared by 1 base and J by 5 bases, with 14 bases between. Germline assignment: CDR1 MGHRA and CDR2 YSYEKL. This CDR3 is built from 16 residues. The CDR3: CASSQVLAGGTGELFF. The CDR3 nucleotides read TGCGCCAGCAGCCAAGTCCTAGCCGGGGGAACCGGGGAGCTGTTTTTT.

V is TRBV7-8 and J is TRBJ2-4; 10 bases map to TRBD2. The germline V gene has CDR1 SGHVS and CDR2 FQNEAQ. The length of the CDR3 is 15 residues. With 5 bases clipped from V and 7 bases from J, the junction kept 8 bases outside the gene matches. CDR3 sequence reads: CASSAVAGGWNIQYF. The CDR3 region has the DNA TGTGCCAGCAGCGCCGTAGCGGGAGGATGGAACATTCAGTACTTC.

The sample holds one count of this clone. The chain has TRBV7-9 and TRBJ1-2; a possible D gene is TRBD1 (6 bases). This CDR3 is built from 13 residues. V was pared by 5 bases and J by 8 bases, with 15 bases between. Germline V lookup: CDR1 SEHNR, CDR2 FQNEAQ (reference sequence). DNA of the CDR3: TGTGCCAGCAGCACAAATACAGGGACCGGCTACACCTTC. It codes for CASSTNTGTGYTF.

The rearrangement links TRBV19 to TRBJ2-3; 14 nucleotides match TRBD2. Germline-derived CDR1 and CDR2 are LNHDA and SQIVND (reference sequence). The CDR3 is 17 amino acids. V shed 4 bases and J 8 bases; nucleotides not matched to a gene: 11. CDR3 sequence: CASSTPTSGRERGTQYF. In DNA, the CDR3 is TGTGCCAGTAGTACCCCGACTAGCGGGAGGGAGAGGGGTACGCAGTATTTT. The complete variable domain, with remaining parts taken from reference TRBV19 and TRBJ2-3, reads DGGITQSPKYLFRKEGQNVTLSCEQNLNHDAMYWYRQDPGQGLRLIYYSQIVNDFQKGDIAEGYSVSREKKESFPLTVTSAQKNPTAFYLCASSTPTSGRERGTQYFGPGTRLTVL.

The chain carries TRBV29-1 and TRBJ2-2, with D uncertain. The CDR3 totals 14 residues. Germline assignment: CDR1 SQVTM and CDR2 ANQGSEA. V was shortened by 3 bases and J by 1 base, with 9 bases between the two germline ends. The CDR3 loop reads CSVDVTGNTGELFF. The DNA of the CDR3 is TGCAGCGTTGACGTGACGGGGAACACCGGGGAGCTGTTTTTT.

The V call is TRBV18, the J call TRBJ2-7; D gene uncertain. CDR1 and CDR2 (germline): KGHSH, LQKENI. CDR3 length: 11 residues. V was clipped by 3 bases and J by 3 bases, with 3 bases between them. The CDR3 protein is CASSPNYEQYF. The CDR3 DNA sequence: TGTGCCAGCTCACCTAACTACGAGCAGTACTTC. Complete variable domain (other parts from reference TRBV18 and TRBJ2-7): NAGVMQNPRHLVRRRGQEARLRCSPMKGHSHVYWYRQLPEEGLKFMVYLQKENIIDESGMPKERFSAEFPKEGPSILRIQQVVRGDSAAYFCASSPNYEQYFGPGTRLTVT.

V is TRBV19 and J is TRBJ2-1; 8 bases map to TRBD2. The CDR3 runs to 16 residues. Germline CDR1 and CDR2: LNHDA and SQIVND (reference sequence). Trimming cost V 1 base and J 7 bases; bases outside gene matches: 9. The CDR3 sequence is CASSIVGAGVQNEQFF. The CDR3 bases are TGTGCCAGTAGTATAGTCGGAGCGGGAGTGCAGAATGAGCAGTTCTTC.

The chain has TRBV28 and TRBJ1-5; D gene ambiguous. Deletions cut 3 bases from V and 4 bases from J, with 10 bases between. CDR3 length: 14 amino acids. CDR1 and CDR2 from the germline V gene are MDHEN and SYDVKM. In DNA form, the CDR3 reads TGTGCCAGCAGTTTTCCAGGAGGGAATCAGCCCCAGCATTTT. Protein product: CASSFPGGNQPQHF.

The table lists this clone with a count of one. The chain is built from TRBV3-1 (or the pseudogene TRBV3-2) and TRBJ2-4, with 9 bases aligning to TRBD1. The CDR3 consists of 14 residues. CDR1 and CDR2 from the germline V gene are LGHDT and YNNKEL (reference sequence). J gave up 6 bases and V 4 bases, and 4 bases lay outside the gene matches. DNA for the CDR3: TGTGCCAGCAGCCCGGGACAGGGAATAAACATTCAGTACTTC. It yields the protein CASSPGQGINIQYF.

The chain uses TRBV4-1 and TRBJ1-2, with 8 bases fitting TRBD1. J lost 4 bases, V lost 0 bases, and 4 bases had no gene match. CDR1 is MGHRA and CDR2 is YSYEKL in the germline V gene. The CDR3 is made up of 15 amino acids. CDR3 in amino acids: CASSQELTGVYGYTF. CDR3 coding DNA: TGCGCCAGCAGCCAAGAACTGACAGGGGTCTATGGCTACACCTTC.

V and J are TRBV27 and TRBJ2-1, with 7 positions matching TRBD1. Looked up from germline, CDR1 is MNHEY and CDR2 is SMNVEV (reference sequence). V shed 5 bases, J shed 4 bases, and the junction held 8 bases outside the gene matches. This CDR3 has 15 amino acids. Here the CDR3 DNA reads TGTGCCAGCAGTCCCGACAGGGTAGAATACAATGAGCAGTTCTTC. Amino acid sequence: CASSPDRVEYNEQFF.

The chain has TRBV2 and TRBJ2-3, with TRBD1 identical over 8 bases. Trimming removed 7 bases from V and 6 bases from J; junction bases left unmatched: 12. The CDR3 totals 15 residues. CDR1 is SNHLY, CDR2 FYNNEI, per germline. The CDR3 DNA follows: TGTGCCAGCAAAAGACAGGGGATGGTAGGGGATACGCAGTATTTT. Translated, it gives CASKRQGMVGDTQYF.

V and J are TRBV10-3 and TRBJ2-3, with D possibly TRBD1 on 5 matching bases. The CDR3 runs 15 residues. Trimming removed 2 bases at V and 9 bases at J, with 18 bases between. Germline CDR1 reads ENHRY; CDR2 reads SYGVKD. CDR3 residues: CAISETVGPVPTQYF. Here the CDR3 DNA reads TGTGCCATCAGTGAGACTGTGGGGCCCGTTCCGACGCAGTATTTT.

J is TRBJ1-4 and V is TRBV2; D not resolved. Germline V gene lookup returns CDR1 SNHLY and CDR2 FYNNEI. Deletions cut 6 bases from V and 7 bases from J, with 18 bases between. This CDR3 region has 15 residues. The CDR3 DNA reads TGTGCCAGCAGGCAGGATTCAAGGGAGGGTGAAAAACTGTTTTTT. This sequence encodes CASRQDSREGEKLFF. Complete variable domain (other parts from reference TRBV2 and TRBJ1-4): EPEVTQTPSHQVTQMGQEVILRCVPISNHLYFYWYRQILGQKVEFLVSFYNNEISEKSEIFDDQFSVERPDGSNFTLKIRSTKLEDSAMYFCASRQDSREGEKLFFGSGTQLSVL.

The rearrangement uses TRBV9 and TRBJ1-4, with no clear D. Trimming left V 0 bases short and J 7 bases short, with 13 bases between. The CDR3 contains 15 residues. Germline V lookup: CDR1 SGDLS, CDR2 YYNGEE. CDR3 bases: TGTGCCAGCAGCGTAGGCGATTCTCGGGGTGAAAAACTGTTTTTT. Protein sequence: CASSVGDSRGEKLFF.

V is TRBV3-1 (or the pseudogene TRBV3-2) and J is TRBJ2-7, with D tentatively TRBD1 (6 bases). The CDR3 is made up of 15 amino acids. From germline, CDR1 is LGHDT and CDR2 YNNKEL (reference sequence). V shed 3 bases and J shed 3 bases, with 15 bases lying between them. CDR3 nucleotide sequence: TGTGCCAGCAGCCACCCAGGGGTAAAGAACTACGAGCAGTACTTC. It is translated as CASSHPGVKNYEQYF.